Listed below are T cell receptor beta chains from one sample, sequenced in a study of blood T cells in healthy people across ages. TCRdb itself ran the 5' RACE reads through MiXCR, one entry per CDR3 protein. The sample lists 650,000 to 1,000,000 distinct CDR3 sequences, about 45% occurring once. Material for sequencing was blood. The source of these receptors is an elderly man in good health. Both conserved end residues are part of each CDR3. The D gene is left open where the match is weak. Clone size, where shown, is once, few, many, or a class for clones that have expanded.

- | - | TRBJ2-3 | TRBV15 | TGTGCCACCAGCAGATCCATCGGGACAGATACGCAGTATTTT | CATSRSIGTDTQYF
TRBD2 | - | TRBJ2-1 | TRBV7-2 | TGTGCCAGCACCCCTAGCGGGAGGTACAATGAGCAGTTCTTC | CASTPSGRYNEQFF
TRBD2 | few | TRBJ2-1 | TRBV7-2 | TGTGCCAGCAGCTTAGCGTGGACTAGCGGGAACAATGAGCAGTTCTTC | CASSLAWTSGNNEQFF
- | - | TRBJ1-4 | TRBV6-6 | TGTGCCAGCATTCTAGATGAAAAACTGTTTTTT | CASILDEKLFF
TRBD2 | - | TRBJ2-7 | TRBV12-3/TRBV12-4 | TGTGCCAGCAGTTTAGAGGGGAGGGTTATCAACGAGCAGTACTTC | CASSLEGRVINEQYF
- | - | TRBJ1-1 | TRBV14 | TGTGCCAGCAGCCAATATACGGACGGGAACACTGAAGCTTTCTTT | CASSQYTDGNTEAFF
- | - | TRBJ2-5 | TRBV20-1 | TGCAGTGCTGGACCGGACTCGAGGGAGACCCAGTACTTC | CSAGPDSRETQYF
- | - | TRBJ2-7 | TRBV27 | TGTGCCAGCAGTTCAGGGGCCGCCTACAATGAGCAGTACTTC | CASSSGAAYNEQYF
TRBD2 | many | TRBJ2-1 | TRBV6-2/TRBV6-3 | TGTGCCAGCAGGTCTCTCTCAACGGGAGGGTACAATGAGCAGTTCTTC | CASRSLSTGGYNEQFF
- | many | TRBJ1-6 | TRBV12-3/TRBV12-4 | TGTGCCAGCATCCGGGACGGAGCCAATTCACCCCTCCACTTT | CASIRDGANSPLHF
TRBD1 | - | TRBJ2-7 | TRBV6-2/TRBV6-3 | TGTGCCAGCAGTACGAGACAGGGGTACGAGCAGTACTTC | CASSTRQGYEQYF
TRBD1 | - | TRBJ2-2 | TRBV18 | TGTGCCAGCTGGCGAACAGGGGAGAACACCGGGGAGCTGTTTTTT | CASWRTGENTGELFF
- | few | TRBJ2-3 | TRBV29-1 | TGCAGCGTTGAGCAGGGAACAGATACGCAGTATTTT | CSVEQGTDTQYF
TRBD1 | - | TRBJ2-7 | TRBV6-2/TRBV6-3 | TGTGCCAGCAGTTACGCGACAGGGGTATTGATAGACGAGCAGTACTTC | CASSYATGVLIDEQYF
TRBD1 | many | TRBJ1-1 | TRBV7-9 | TGTGCCAGCAGCGCCAGCCAGGGGGCTGGGACTGAAGCTTTCTTT | CASSASQGAGTEAFF
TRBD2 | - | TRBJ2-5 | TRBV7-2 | TGTGCCGGCGGGACTAGCGGGTGGCAAGAGACCCAGTACTTC | CAGGTSGWQETQYF
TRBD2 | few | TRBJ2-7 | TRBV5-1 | TGCGCCAGCAGGACTAGCGGGAGAAACGAGCAGTACTTC | CASRTSGRNEQYF
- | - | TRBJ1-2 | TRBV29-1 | TGCAGCATCTGGACGGTAAACTATGGCTACACCTTC | CSIWTVNYGYTF
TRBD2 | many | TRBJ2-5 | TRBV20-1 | TGCAGTGCTCCCCCGGGACTAGCGCCAGAGACCCAGTACTTC | CSAPPGLAPETQYF
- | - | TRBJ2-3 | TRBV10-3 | TGTGCCATCAGTGAGGATTTGCGGGATACGCAGTATTTT | CAISEDLRDTQYF